Listed here is a single T cell receptor (beta chain). This record belongs to a study of T cells in pancreatic ductal adenocarcinoma. No neoadjuvant therapy was given to the selected pancreatic ductal adenocarcinoma patients before their surgery. Produced via immunoSEQ multiplex PCR; TCRdb's table is partial and in-frame only. The repertoire holds roughly 100,000 clones, with about 96% as singletons. Germline-derived CDR1 and CDR2 are SNHLY and FYNNEI. The V gene end was trimmed by 6 bases and the J gene end by 4 bases; junction bases not matched to a gene: 11. The CDR3 is 15 residues long. The chain has TRBV2 and TRBJ2-5; 7 bases are a match to TRBD1. This TCR was recovered from a human donor with pancreatic ductal adenocarcinoma. Sequences were obtained from PBMCs. The CDR3 DNA reads TGTGCCAGCAGGGCGAGACAGGGCGTCGGAGAGACCCAGTACTTC. This gives the protein CASRARQGVGETQYF.